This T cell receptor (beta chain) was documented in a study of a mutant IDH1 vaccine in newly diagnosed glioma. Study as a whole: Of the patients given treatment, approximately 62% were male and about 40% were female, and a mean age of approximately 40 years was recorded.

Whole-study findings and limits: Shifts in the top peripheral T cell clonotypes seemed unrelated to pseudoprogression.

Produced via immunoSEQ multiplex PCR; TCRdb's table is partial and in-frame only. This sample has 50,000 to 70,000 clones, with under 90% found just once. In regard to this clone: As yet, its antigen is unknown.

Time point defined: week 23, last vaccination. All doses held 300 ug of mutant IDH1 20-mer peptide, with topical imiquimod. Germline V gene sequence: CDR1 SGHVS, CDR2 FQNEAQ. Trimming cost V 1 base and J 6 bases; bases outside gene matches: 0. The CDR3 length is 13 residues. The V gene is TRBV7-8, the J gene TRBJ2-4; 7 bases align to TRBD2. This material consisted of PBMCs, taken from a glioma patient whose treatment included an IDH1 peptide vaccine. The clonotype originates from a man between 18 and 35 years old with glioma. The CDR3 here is CASSLGGGNIQYF. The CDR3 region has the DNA TGTGCCAGCAGCTTAGGGGGGGGAAACATTCAGTACTTC.